The 8 T cell receptor beta chains below were found in one sample sequenced in a study of T cell responses to AZD1222 COVID-19 vaccine. The table came from immunoSEQ multiplex PCR; TCRdb's copy has only in-frame clones and leaves some out. This table has under 200,000 clones, roughly nine tenths appearing once. This sample comprised peripheral blood, obtained 28 days after the second AZD1222 dose. The receptors were gathered from an adult who received the AZD1222 COVID-19 vaccine.

This chain connects TRBV6-1 to TRBJ1-1, with D uncertain. The germline V and J ends were trimmed by 1 base and 4 bases, with 10 bases remaining between them. This CDR3 has 14 residues. CDR1 is MNHNS and CDR2 is SASEGT in the germline V gene. The chain's CDR3 is CASSEGSIPTEAFF. In DNA form, the CDR3 reads TGTGCCAGCAGTGAAGGTAGCATTCCCACTGAAGCTTTCTTT.

V gene TRBV18 combines with J gene TRBJ1-2, with 7 nucleotides matching TRBD1. The V gene's germline CDR1 is KGHSH and CDR2 LQKENI. The CDR3 length is 14 residues. Trimming took 5 bases from V and 2 from J; bases not matched to a gene: 5. The CDR3 protein is CASSAGTENYGYTF. As DNA, the CDR3 is TGTGCCAGCTCAGCAGGGACAGAAAACTATGGCTACACCTTC.

The genes are TRBV11-2 and TRBJ2-1; 9 bases align to TRBD1. The length of the CDR3 is 14 residues. The ends lost 5 bases at V and 7 bases at J; junction bases unmatched: 6. Per germline, CDR1 SGHAT and CDR2 FQNNGV. CDR3 in DNA: TGTGCCAGCAGCCCTCTACAGGGGGCGAATGAGCAGTTCTTC. The encoded protein is CASSPLQGANEQFF.

The chain employs TRBV7-9 and TRBJ1-4; D unclear. This CDR3 is 14 amino acids long. Germline values: CDR1 SEHNR, CDR2 FQNEAQ (reference sequence). Trimming pared 1 base from V and 3 bases from J, leaving 6 bases between. The CDR3 loop reads CASSLGAPNEKLFF. The DNA of the CDR3 is TGTGCCAGCAGCTTAGGGGCTCCTAATGAAAAACTGTTTTTT. Combining the CDR3 with reference TRBV7-9 and TRBJ1-4 gives the whole variable domain DTGVSQNPRHKITKRGQNVTFRCDPISEHNRLYWYRQTLGQGPEFLTYFQNEAQLEKSRLLSDRFSAERPKGSFSTLEIQRTEQGDSAMYLCASSLGAPNEKLFFGSGTQLSVL.

The CDR3 nucleotides read TGCGCCAGCAGCCAGACTAATGTGAACACTGAAGCTTTCTTT. It encodes CASSQTNVNTEAFF. The chain joins TRBV4-1 to TRBJ1-1; D gene unclear. CDR3 size: 14 residues. Germline V gene data show CDR1 as MGHRA and CDR2 as YSYEKL. The V end lost 3 bases, the J end lost 0 bases, and 8 bases lay between the germline ends.

This sequence joins TRBV3-1 (or the pseudogene TRBV3-2) and TRBJ1-2; tentative D call: TRBD1 (5 bases). The CDR3 runs to 15 residues. The V end lost 1 base, the J end lost 4 bases, and 13 bases lay between the germline ends. The germline V gene has CDR1 LGHDT and CDR2 YNNKEL (reference sequence). The CDR3 spells CASSQGGGGPYGYTF. CDR3 nucleotides: TGTGCCAGCAGCCAAGGTGGGGGGGGACCCTATGGCTACACCTTC.

This clone appeared a single time. The chain combines TRBV2 with TRBJ2-7; D is perhaps TRBD1 (5 bases). The CDR3 spans 13 residues. V was shortened by 8 bases and J by 3 bases, with 14 bases between the two germline ends. Germline V lookup: CDR1 SNHLY, CDR2 FYNNEI. CDR3 bases: TGTGCCAGCCACCAGGGCGGCTACTACGAGCAGTACTTC. This sequence encodes CASHQGGYYEQYF.

The rearrangement joins TRBV18 to TRBJ1-1; D is undetermined. Trimming cost V 5 bases and J 7 bases, with 11 bases left between them. Germline V gene sequence: CDR1 KGHSH, CDR2 LQKENI. CDR3 length equals 12 residues. For the CDR3, the DNA is TGTGCCAGCTCAAAATCCGAAGGTGAAGCTTTCTTT. Translating it yields CASSKSEGEAFF.